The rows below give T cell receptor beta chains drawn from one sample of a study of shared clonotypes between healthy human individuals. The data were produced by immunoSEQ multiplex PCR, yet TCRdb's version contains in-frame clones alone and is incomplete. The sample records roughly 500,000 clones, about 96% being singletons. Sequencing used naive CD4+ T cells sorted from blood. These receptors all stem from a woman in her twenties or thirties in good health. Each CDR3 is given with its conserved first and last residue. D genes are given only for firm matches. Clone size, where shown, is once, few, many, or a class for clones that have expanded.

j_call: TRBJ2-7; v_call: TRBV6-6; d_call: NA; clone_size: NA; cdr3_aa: CASAVGGSSYEQYF; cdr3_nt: TGTGCCAGCGCGGTGGGGGGAAGCTCCTACGAGCAGTACTTC
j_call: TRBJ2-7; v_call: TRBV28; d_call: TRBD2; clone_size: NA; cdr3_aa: CASIPLAGGTYEQYF; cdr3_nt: TGTGCCAGCATCCCCTTAGCGGGAGGAACCTACGAGCAGTACTTC
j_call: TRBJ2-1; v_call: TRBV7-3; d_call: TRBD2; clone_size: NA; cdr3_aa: CASSPNGLAGKGNEQFF; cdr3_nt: TGTGCCAGCAGCCCCAACGGGCTAGCGGGAAAAGGTAATGAGCAGTTCTTC
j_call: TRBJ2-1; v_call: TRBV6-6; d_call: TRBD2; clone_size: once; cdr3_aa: CASSYPGTTPSNEQFF; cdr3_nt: TGTGCCAGCAGTTACCCTGGGACTACTCCCTCCAATGAGCAGTTCTTC
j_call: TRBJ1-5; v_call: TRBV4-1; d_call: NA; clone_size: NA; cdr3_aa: CASSQAPGLRDQPQHF; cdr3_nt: TGCGCCAGCAGCCAAGCACCAGGCCTCAGGGATCAGCCCCAGCATTTT
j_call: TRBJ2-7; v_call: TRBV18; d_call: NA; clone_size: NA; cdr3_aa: CASSMGRVVTYEQYF; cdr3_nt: TGTGCCAGCTCCATGGGGCGGGTTGTCACCTACGAGCAGTACTTC
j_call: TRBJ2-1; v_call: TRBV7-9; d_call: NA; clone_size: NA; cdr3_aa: CASSSAGNYYNEQFF; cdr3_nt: TGTGCCAGCAGCTCTGCCGGGAACTATTACAATGAGCAGTTCTTC
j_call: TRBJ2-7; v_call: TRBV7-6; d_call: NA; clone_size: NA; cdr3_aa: CASSLEGPWSSYEQYF; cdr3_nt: TGTGCCAGCAGCTTAGAGGGACCGTGGAGCTCCTACGAGCAGTACTTC
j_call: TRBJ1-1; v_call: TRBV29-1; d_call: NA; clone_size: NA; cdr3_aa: CSVVRGEAFF; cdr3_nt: TGCAGCGTTGTCCGAGGTGAAGCTTTCTTT
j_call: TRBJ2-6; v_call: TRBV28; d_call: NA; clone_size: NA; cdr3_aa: CASSFGGSSGANVLTF; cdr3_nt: TGTGCCAGCAGTTTTGGGGGATCATCTGGGGCCAACGTCCTGACTTTC
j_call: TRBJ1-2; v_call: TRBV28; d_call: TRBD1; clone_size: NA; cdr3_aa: CASTGAPGGQGYGYTF; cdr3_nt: TGTGCCAGCACGGGGGCCCCGGGGGGACAGGGGTATGGCTACACCTTC
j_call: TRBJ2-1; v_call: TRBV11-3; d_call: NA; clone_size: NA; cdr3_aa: CASSLVAFGRGSYNEQFF; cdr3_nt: TGTGCCAGCAGCTTAGTCGCATTTGGGCGAGGTTCGTACAATGAGCAGTTCTTC
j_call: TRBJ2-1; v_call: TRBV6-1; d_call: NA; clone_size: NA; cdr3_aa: CATPGLSDNEQFF; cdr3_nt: TGTGCCACGCCGGGACTCTCGGATAATGAGCAGTTCTTC
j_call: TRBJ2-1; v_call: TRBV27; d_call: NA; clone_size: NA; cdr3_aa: CASSFGTPDWYNEQFF; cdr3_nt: TGTGCCAGCAGTTTCGGGACACCTGACTGGTACAATGAGCAGTTCTTC
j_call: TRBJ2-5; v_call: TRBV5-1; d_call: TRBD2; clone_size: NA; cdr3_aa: CASSSLAGFGETQYF; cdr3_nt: TGCGCCAGCAGCTCACTAGCGGGGTTTGGTGAGACCCAGTACTTC
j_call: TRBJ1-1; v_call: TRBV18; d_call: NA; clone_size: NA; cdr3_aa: CASSPPSQGEGTEAFF; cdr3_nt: TGTGCCAGCTCACCACCGAGCCAGGGAGAGGGCACTGAAGCTTTCTTT
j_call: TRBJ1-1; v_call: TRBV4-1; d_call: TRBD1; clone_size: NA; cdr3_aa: CASSHPLQGRNTEAFF; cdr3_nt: TGCGCCAGCAGCCACCCTTTACAGGGGAGGAACACTGAAGCTTTCTTT
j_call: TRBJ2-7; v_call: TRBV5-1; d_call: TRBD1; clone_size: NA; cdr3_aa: CASSAKFGTGANEQYF; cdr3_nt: TGCGCCAGCAGCGCCAAGTTCGGGACAGGGGCGAACGAGCAGTACTTC
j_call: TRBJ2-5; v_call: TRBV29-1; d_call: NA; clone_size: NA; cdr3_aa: CSVKEETQYF; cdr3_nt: TGCAGCGTGAAGGAGGAGACCCAGTACTTC
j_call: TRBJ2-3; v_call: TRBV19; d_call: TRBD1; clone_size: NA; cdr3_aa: CASRDRVNTDTQYF; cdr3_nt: TGTGCCAGTAGAGACAGGGTCAATACAGATACGCAGTATTTT